The subject of this entry is one T cell receptor (beta chain). This clonotype came up a few times. What antigen it recognizes has not been identified. No quality values exist for individual bases; no much larger clone is one base distant. The sample originates from a study of tumor and adjacent non-tumor tissue in lung cancer (dated by TCRdb to the late 2010s). About the study as a whole: Patients with adenocarcinoma (approximately twelve), squamous cell carcinoma (2) and small cell lung cancer (1) were included in the cohort. Ages among the roughly 15 patients ranged from about 31 to 80 years, there were 10 men and 5 women, and disease was at TNM stage I to III. A total of roughly 120,000,000 productive TCRbeta reads were generated by sequencing, corresponding to an average of roughly 4 million reads per sample. Using bulk TCRbeta repertoires from under 18 lung cancer patients, the study set lung tumor tissue side by side with matched distant non-tumor lung tissue. For each patient, one tumor sample and one normal lung sample were taken, giving about 31 paired specimens that underwent TCRbeta CDR3 sequencing.

RNA was extracted from bulk unsorted tissue and checked for quality with a NanoDrop ND-1000 and an Agilent 2100. For the normal lung samples, distant non-tumor tissue was collected more than 3 cm away from the tumor edge. Donors were newly diagnosed lung cancer patients admitted for thoracic surgery in China between August and November 2014, without prior chemotherapy. The study excluded patients who had received radiotherapy or chemotherapy before or who had another cancer at the same time. Surgical tissue pieces of 1-2 cm3 were preserved in RNAlater solution and were kept at -80 degrees C until use. Study-wide findings and limitations: Peripheral blood was not sequenced, so blood TCRbeta repertoires were not examined in the lung cancer patients of the study. The top 100 clones made up a significantly larger cumulative share of the repertoire in normal lung than in tumor tissue. The cohort had only around 14 patients, and the authors noted that larger samples and more detailed clinical data are needed. The methods do not name the sequencing platform or mention unique molecular identifiers. Significantly higher TCR diversity was found in younger patients, and higher tumor TCR diversity was associated with shorter overall and disease-free survival. TCR diversity (inverse Simpson) was significantly higher in tumor than in normal lung tissue (431.37 vs 166.20, P = 0.0075, Mann-Whitney U test).

Library construction relied on multiplex PCR. Sequenced using an Illumina HiSeq 2500. TCRbeta libraries were constructed through three rounds of nested PCR with primers (Table S4) according to protocols adapted from ARM-PCR. Before sequencing, PCR products of 200-500 bp were cut from the gel and purified using the QIAquick gel extraction kit. From the authors' description of their analysis: Trimmomatic was used to clean the reads, FLASH merged the cleaned reads into complete CDR3 sequences, and MiTCR assigned the sequences to V(D)J germline segments. VDJtools was used to compute clonal diversity as the inverse Simpson's index. In-frame sequences without a premature stop codon were defined as productive reads. TCRdb trimmed the raw reads at Q25, called clones with MiXCR and kept productive beta chains. For every CDR3 protein sequence, its rows merge into one entry that carries the most common genes and DNA. These V and J calls rely on TCRdb rather than the paper's analysis. The sample table shows about 43,000 distinct CDR3 sequences, and roughly 60% are seen once. The ten largest clonotypes hold about 50% of the sample.

Cut back by 0 bases and 4 bases, the V and J ends lie 11 bases apart. The CDR3 measures 15 amino acids from cysteine to phenylalanine. Only the CDR3 region is kept as DNA, spanning 45 bases read in frame from base 1. CDR1 SGHRS and CDR2 YFSETQ were looked up in the germline V gene. The V gene is TRBV5-1 and the J gene is TRBJ1-3; the D gene cannot be named for sure. This TCR was sampled from a man aged 50-59 years with non-small cell lung cancer. The sequenced sample was distant non-tumor lung tissue. At the DNA level, the sequence is TGCGCCAGCAGCTTGGGAGGAGTGGTCGGAAACACCATATATTTT. Its translation reads: CASSLGGVVGNTIYF.